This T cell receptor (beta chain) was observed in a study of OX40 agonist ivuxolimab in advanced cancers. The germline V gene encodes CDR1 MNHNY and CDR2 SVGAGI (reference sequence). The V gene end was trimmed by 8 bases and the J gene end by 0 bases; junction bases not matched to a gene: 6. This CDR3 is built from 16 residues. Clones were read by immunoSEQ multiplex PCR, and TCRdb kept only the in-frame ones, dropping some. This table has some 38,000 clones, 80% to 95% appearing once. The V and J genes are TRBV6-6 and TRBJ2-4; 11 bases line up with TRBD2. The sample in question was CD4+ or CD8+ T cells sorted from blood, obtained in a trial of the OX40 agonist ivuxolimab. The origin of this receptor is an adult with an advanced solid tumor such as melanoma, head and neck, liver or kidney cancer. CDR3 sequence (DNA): TGTGCCAGCTCCGGGACTAGCGGACTAGCCAAAAACATTCAGTACTTC. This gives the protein CASSGTSGLAKNIQYF.